This T cell receptor (beta chain) was documented in a study of T cells in women clearing cervical HPV infection. For the study at large: Case blood drawn at lesion detection; control blood after infection cleared. Study-wide points: Unknown T-cell numbers per sample may underlie the richness differences.

The CDR3 is made up of 13 amino acids. V was cut by 4 bases and J by 3 bases, with 9 bases left in between. Germline loops: CDR1 WNHNN, CDR2 SYGVQD (reference sequence). In the case of this clone: The target antigen is unknown. The read terminates 3 residues ahead of where the CDR3 ends, so the germline J gene completes it.

Genomic DNA, averaging around 1,200 ng per sample, yielded TCR beta CDR3 via immunoSEQ. This table comes from immunoSEQ multiplex PCR, and its TCRdb copy is limited to in-frame clones, with some not included. In all, the sample yields 25,000 to 30,000 clones. The sequencing sample was made of blood buffy coat. The chain employs TRBV10-1 and TRBJ2-5; D unresolved. This sequence was found in a woman aged 18-70 years with a cervical HPV16 infection that either progressed to CIN3+ or cleared (not recorded which). The sequenced CDR3 bases are TGCGCCAGCAGTGTACAGATGGAAGAGACC. It specifies CASSVQMEET. The complete CDR3 sequence is CASSVQMEETQYF.